This T cell receptor beta chain was obtained from a study of shared clonotypes between healthy human individuals. Some clones are missing from TCRdb's copy, which holds only in-frame ones; the method was immunoSEQ multiplex PCR. The sample gives around 1,900,000 clones, just over 90% of which show up once; more than 1.5% is in the top ten. Naive CD8 isolation took CD45RO-negative cells positively selected for CCR7 and excluded terminally differentiated effector memory CD45RA+ cells. The donor population consisted of healthy HIV-negative adults with no recent acute infections or vaccinations. The CDR3 extends over 12 amino acids. The V gene's germline CDR1 is MGHDK and CDR2 SYGVNS. Trimming shortened V by 5 bases and J by 2 bases, and 5 bases separated the two germline ends.

Sequenced: naive CD8+ T cells from PBMCs. The origin of this receptor is a man aged 18 to 35 in good health. Some clones in this sample may be carry-over from other donors' samples. V and J are TRBV25-1 and TRBJ2-3; D not resolved. This chain's CDR3 is CASSRTTDTQYF. CDR3 coding DNA: TGTGCCAGCAGTAGGACCACAGATACGCAGTATTTT. The whole variable domain, remainder taken from reference TRBV25-1 and TRBJ2-3, is EADIYQTPRYLVIGTGKKITLECSQTMGHDKMYWYQQDPGMELHLIHYSYGVNSTEKGDLSSESTVSRIRTEHFPLTLESARPSHTSQYLCASSRTTDTQYFGPGTRLTVL.